The next 31 T cell receptor beta chains were all read from a single sample in a study of shared clonotypes between healthy human individuals. Data came from immunoSEQ multiplex PCR; TCRdb stores just in-frame clones and leaves some out. The sample has around 1.6 million clones, 95% to 99% seen once; the top ten hold about 0.45%. Sequencing was performed on naive CD4+ T cells sorted from blood. Subset indicated: CD45RA+ positively selected. Every receptor here comes from a man aged 25 to 40 in good health.

This clone was counted a single time. The chain is built from TRBV5-8 and TRBJ2-3; D is uncertain. The CDR3 is made up of 15 amino acids. CDR1 and CDR2 from the germline V gene are SGHTS and YDEGEE. Trimming shortened V by 2 bases and J by 0 bases, and 10 bases separated the two germline ends. The CDR3 is CASSFHPASTDTQYF. The CDR3 DNA reads TGTGCCAGCAGCTTCCATCCGGCTAGCACAGATACGCAGTATTTT.

The gene calls are TRBV2 and TRBJ2-7; D uncertain. Trimming pared 7 bases from V and 6 bases from J, leaving 16 bases between. The CDR3 length is 13 residues. Germline assignment: CDR1 SNHLY and CDR2 FYNNEI. For the CDR3, the DNA is TGTGCCAGCAACCGGACCCCGGGCCTCGAGCAGTACTTC. This sequence encodes CASNRTPGLEQYF.

The V call is TRBV27, the J call TRBJ2-5, with no clear D. The length of the CDR3 is 13 residues. V lost 0 bases, J lost 5 bases, and 7 bases lay in between. CDR1 is MNHEY and CDR2 is SMNVEV in the germline V gene (reference sequence). The CDR3 sequence: CASSLSRWETQYF. The CDR3 coding sequence is TGTGCCAGCAGTTTATCCCGTTGGGAGACCCAGTACTTC.

This chain uses TRBV27 with TRBJ2-1; the D gene is possibly TRBD1 (5 bases). V was cut by 4 bases and J by 0 bases, with 10 bases left in between. The CDR3 runs 15 residues. The germline gives CDR1 MNHEY, CDR2 SMNVEV (reference sequence). In DNA form, the CDR3 reads TGTGCCAGCAGTTCCGACAGAAGCTCCTACAATGAGCAGTTCTTC. This translates into CASSSDRSSYNEQFF.

CDR3 region: CASSPSSFLYGYTF. In DNA form, the CDR3 reads TGTGCCAGCAGTCCCTCCAGTTTTCTCTATGGCTACACCTTC. This sequence joins TRBV28 and TRBJ1-2; D gene unclear. V lost 5 bases and J lost 4, with 14 bases in between. The germline V gene encodes CDR1 MDHEN and CDR2 SYDVKM. The CDR3 runs to 14 residues.

This chain joins TRBV5-4 and TRBJ2-5; D possibly corresponds to TRBD1 (5 bases). The CDR3 has 15 amino acids. The V and J ends lost 4 bases and 1 base respectively, with 14 bases between them. Germline-derived CDR1 and CDR2 are SGHNT and YYREEE (reference sequence). The CDR3 nucleotides are TGTGCCAGCAGCCCACAGGCTGCCCGCCAAGAGACCCAGTACTTC. Protein product: CASSPQAARQETQYF.

V and J are TRBV7-3 and TRBJ1-2; TRBD1 aligns across 7 bases. The V and J ends lost 5 bases and 4 bases, in that order; junction bases with no gene match: 13. The CDR3 covers 16 residues. Germline V CDR1 and CDR2: SGHTA, FQGTGA. CDR3 residues: CASSPLVQGDLYGYTF. The CDR3 nucleotides read TGTGCCAGCAGCCCTCTGGTCCAGGGGGATCTCTATGGCTACACCTTC.

The genes are TRBV6-1 and TRBJ2-7; 7 bases align to TRBD2. Germline CDR1 and CDR2: MNHNS and SASEGT. CDR3 length: 18 residues. V trimming: 2 bases; J trimming: 0 bases; junction bases outside the gene matches: 13. This chain's CDR3 is CASSESFPSGRSSYEQYF. CDR3 DNA: TGTGCCAGCAGTGAATCCTTCCCTAGCGGTAGGAGCTCCTACGAGCAGTACTTC.

This chain joins TRBV15 and TRBJ1-5, with 10 nucleotides matching TRBD1. V lost 6 bases, J lost 3 bases, and 5 bases stayed unmatched. The length of the CDR3 is 15 residues. Germline-derived CDR1 and CDR2 are LNHNV and YYDKDF (reference sequence). The CDR3 sequence: CATSPGQGSNQPQHF. The CDR3 DNA reads TGTGCCACCAGTCCGGGACAGGGGTCCAATCAGCCCCAGCATTTT.

The rearrangement links TRBV19 to TRBJ1-2; a possible D gene is TRBD1 (6 bases). CDR3 length: 11 residues. V lost 7 bases, J lost 8 bases, and 11 bases lay in between. Germline V gene data show CDR1 as LNHDA and CDR2 as SQIVND (reference sequence). Here the CDR3 reads CASKTGYGYTF. The CDR3 DNA reads TGTGCCAGTAAAACAGGGTACGGCTACACCTTC.

This clone was found once. The chain is built from TRBV11-2 and TRBJ2-1; 9 bases agree with TRBD1. Trimming at V came to 1 base and at J to 3 bases, leaving 7 bases not matched to a gene. Looked up from germline, CDR1 is SGHAT and CDR2 is FQNNGV. The CDR3 covers 17 residues. CDR3 protein: CASSLGRTGVLYNEQFF. In DNA form, the CDR3 reads TGTGCCAGCAGCTTAGGAAGGACAGGGGTACTCTACAATGAGCAGTTCTTC.

The V call is TRBV7-8, the J call TRBJ2-3; unclear D gene. Germline values: CDR1 SGHVS, CDR2 FQNEAQ. V dropped 3 bases and J dropped 0 bases, with 28 bases sitting between them. The CDR3 spans 21 residues. The CDR3 sequence: CASSLVYPDHPTFFSTDTQYF. DNA for the CDR3: TGTGCCAGCAGCTTGGTATACCCCGACCACCCTACTTTCTTTAGCACAGATACGCAGTATTTT.

This chain connects TRBV6-6 to TRBJ1-1; D not certain. The CDR3 runs 13 residues. Germline CDR1 and CDR2: MNHNY and SVGAGI (reference sequence). V lost 6 bases, J lost 5 bases, and 13 bases lay in between. As DNA, the CDR3 is TGTGCCAGCAGGGCACAGACCGGGACTGAAGCTTTCTTT. Protein product: CASRAQTGTEAFF.

The CDR3 spells CAISESGGVSTGELFF. Here the CDR3 DNA reads TGTGCCATCAGTGAGTCTGGGGGAGTCTCCACCGGGGAGCTGTTTTTT. The rearrangement uses TRBV10-3 and TRBJ2-2, with D perhaps assigned TRBD1 or TRBD2 (5 bases each). Deletions cut 0 bases from V and 4 bases from J, with 12 bases between. The CDR3 is made up of 16 amino acids. Per the germline V gene, CDR1 is ENHRY and CDR2 is SYGVKD.

This chain connects TRBV7-9 to TRBJ2-1; 9 positions agree with TRBD2. After removal of 2 bases from V and 1 base from J, the junction contained 3 bases not matched to a gene. CDR1 is SEHNR and CDR2 is FQNEAQ in the germline V gene (reference sequence). The CDR3 is 16 amino acids. The CDR3 DNA sequence: TGTGCCAGCAGCTTAAGAGCGGGGGGATCCTACAATGAGCAGTTCTTC. It is translated as CASSLRAGGSYNEQFF. The full variable domain, in which reference TRBV7-9 and TRBJ2-1 provide the parts outside the CDR3, is DTGVSQNPRHKITKRGQNVTFRCDPISEHNRLYWYRQTLGQGPEFLTYFQNEAQLEKSRLLSDRFSAERPKGSFSTLEIQRTEQGDSAMYLCASSLRAGGSYNEQFFGPGTRLTVL.

This sequence joins TRBV4-1 and TRBJ2-2; no clear D gene. This CDR3 spans 16 amino acids. With 1 base removed from V and 4 bases from J, the gap between germline ends came to 13 bases. Looked up from germline, CDR1 is MGHRA and CDR2 is YSYEKL. The DNA for the CDR3 is TGCGCCAGCAGCCAAGTCTGGGTAAGGAGCACCGGGGAGCTGTTTTTT. Translating gives CASSQVWVRSTGELFF.

On this clone itself: Other nucleotide sequences from this sample produce the same CDR3. The chain uses TRBV7-9 and TRBJ2-3, with D uncertain. This CDR3 has 14 residues. Germline V gives CDR1 SEHNR, CDR2 FQNEAQ (reference sequence). V was clipped by 5 bases and J by 2 bases, with 11 bases between them. CDR3 protein: CASSLREITDTQYF. The CDR3 nucleotides read TGTGCCAGCAGCCTTAGAGAGATCACAGATACGCAGTATTTT.

This chain joins TRBV7-9 and TRBJ2-6; D gene uncertain. The CDR3 contains 18 residues. Germline V gives CDR1 SEHNR, CDR2 FQNEAQ (reference sequence). V was clipped by 5 bases and J by 1 base, with 18 bases between them. The CDR3 DNA reads as TGTGCCAGCAGCCCGGTAGGGTTATTCCCATCTGGGGCCAACGTCCTGACTTTC. The encoded protein is CASSPVGLFPSGANVLTF.

This clone was detected once. The rearrangement uses TRBV7-6 and TRBJ2-2; D ambiguous. Germline V gene lookup returns CDR1 SGHVS and CDR2 FNYEAQ. Trimming removed 5 bases from V and 3 bases from J, with 7 bases in between. This CDR3 is built from 13 residues. CDR3 DNA: TGTGCCAGCAGCCATCGCCACACCGGGGAGCTGTTTTTT. Translation: CASSHRHTGELFF.

A single count supports this clone. The genes are TRBV5-1 and TRBJ2-7; D is possibly TRBD1 or TRBD2 (5 bases each). There are 16 residues in the CDR3. Germline values: CDR1 SGHRS, CDR2 YFSETQ. V gave up 3 bases and J gave up 3 bases, with 19 bases separating them. CDR3 nucleotides: TGCGCCAGCAGCTCCTGGACCGGGACGGCTTACTACGAGCAGTACTTC. Translated, it gives CASSSWTGTAYYEQYF. The full variable domain, rest sourced from reference TRBV5-1 and TRBJ2-7, is KAGVTQTPRYLIKTRGQQVTLSCSPISGHRSVSWYQQTPGQGLQFLFEYFSETQRNKGNFPGRFSGRQFSNSRSEMNVSTLELGDSALYLCASSSWTGTAYYEQYFGPGTRLTVT.

This rearrangement joins TRBV14 to TRBJ2-2; 14 positions match TRBD2. Germline CDR1 is SGHDN and CDR2 is FVKESK. The trim removed 2 bases at V and 6 bases at J, leaving 2 bases unmatched. The CDR3 runs to 16 residues. The DNA for the CDR3 is TGTGCCAGCAGCCAAAGGACTAGCGGGAGGTCCGGGGAGCTGTTTTTT. As protein: CASSQRTSGRSGELFF.

The chain carries TRBV4-2 and TRBJ1-1; D is unclear. Germline values: CDR1 LGHNA, CDR2 YNFKEQ. The length of the CDR3 is 16 residues. V shed 0 bases and J shed 0 bases, with 11 bases lying between them. The CDR3, as DNA: TGTGCCAGCAGCCAAGATCGGGGAGGGATGAACACTGAAGCTTTCTTT. Its protein product is CASSQDRGGMNTEAFF.

The chain combines TRBV7-9 with TRBJ1-1, with D possibly TRBD1 on 5 matching bases. The germline V gene encodes CDR1 SEHNR and CDR2 FQNEAQ (reference sequence). Deletions cut 7 bases from V and 0 bases from J, with 24 bases between. This CDR3 comprises 18 residues. CDR3 sequence reads: CASTRSKRVTTVNTEAFF. As DNA, the CDR3 is TGTGCCAGCACAAGGTCCAAGAGGGTCACGACAGTGAACACTGAAGCTTTCTTT.

The chain is built from TRBV4-1 and TRBJ2-3; unclear D gene. Deletions cut 0 bases from V and 1 base from J, with 8 bases between. Germline loops: CDR1 MGHRA, CDR2 YSYEKL. The CDR3 runs to 15 residues. The CDR3 sequence is CASSQDLYGTDTQYF. CDR3 sequence (DNA): TGCGCCAGCAGCCAAGATCTCTACGGCACAGATACGCAGTATTTT.

The chain uses TRBV28 and TRBJ2-1; TRBD2 matches at 12 bases. This CDR3 has 15 amino acids. Losses at the gene ends were 5 bases for V and 7 bases for J; bases not matched to a gene: 6. Germline values: CDR1 MDHEN, CDR2 SYDVKM. The CDR3 spells CASSPSTSGRNEQFF. In DNA, the CDR3 is TGTGCCAGCAGTCCGTCGACTAGCGGGAGAAATGAGCAGTTCTTC. The full variable domain, rest sourced from reference TRBV28 and TRBJ2-1, is DVKVTQSSRYLVKRTGEKVFLECVQDMDHENMFWYRQDPGLGLRLIYFSYDVKMKEKGDIPEGYSVSREKKERFSLILESASTNQTSMYLCASSPSTSGRNEQFFGPGTRLTVL.

The CDR3, as DNA: TGTGCCAGCAGCGTGACGACTAGCGGCTACGAGCAGTACTTC. As protein: CASSVTTSGYEQYF. The J gene is TRBJ2-7, the V gene TRBV9; 9 bases match TRBD2. The CDR3 has 14 amino acids. The germline V gene encodes CDR1 SGDLS and CDR2 YYNGEE. The J segment lost 3 bases and the V segment lost 2 bases, leaving 3 bases of the junction unmatched.

A remark on this clone: Germline and junction disagree at one end, which may indicate a read error. The chain recombines TRBV7-7 with TRBJ2-7; TRBD2 might be the D (5 bases). The germline gives CDR1 SSHAT, CDR2 FNYEAQ (reference sequence). The CDR3 length is 16 residues. The CDR3 sequence: CASSLLQEVDRYEQYF. CDR3 DNA sequence: TGTGCTAGCAGCTTATTGCAGGAGGTGGACCGCTACGAGCAGTACTTC.

This chain links TRBV15 with TRBJ1-5; no clear D gene. The CDR3 has 14 amino acids. Trimming stripped 0 bases from V and 7 bases from J, with 10 bases between. Germline CDR1 LNHNV, CDR2 YYDKDF (reference sequence). DNA of the CDR3: TGTGCCACCAGCAGAGATGTGGGAGTCCAGCCCCAGCATTTT. Translated, it gives CATSRDVGVQPQHF.

This chain connects TRBV9 to TRBJ1-4, with no clear D. The CDR3 has 15 residues. The germline CDR1 and CDR2 sequences are SGDLS and YYNGEE. The V end lost 4 bases, the J end lost 0 bases, and 10 bases lay between the germline ends. The CDR3 DNA sequence: TGTGCCAGCAGCTTAAGGACGTCAACTAATGAAAAACTGTTTTTT. Translation: CASSLRTSTNEKLFF.

This clone has just one count. J is TRBJ1-2 and V is TRBV28; perhaps TRBD1 as D (5 bases). V lost 4 bases and J lost 4, with 13 bases in between. CDR1 and CDR2 (germline): MDHEN, SYDVKM. CDR3 length: 14 residues. The CDR3 sequence is CASSSPGGLYGYTF. The CDR3 DNA sequence: TGTGCCAGCAGTTCCCCTGGGGGTCTCTATGGCTACACCTTC.

The chain joins TRBV5-5 to TRBJ2-2; D possibly uses TRBD1 or TRBD2 (5 bases each). The CDR3 consists of 15 residues. CDR1 SGHKS and CDR2 YYEKEE come from the germline V gene (reference sequence). V dropped 2 bases and J dropped 8 bases, with 16 bases sitting between them. The CDR3 here is CASSLTQGAPGELFF. For the CDR3, the DNA is TGTGCCAGCAGCTTAACGCAGGGAGCACCGGGGGAGCTGTTTTTT.